These 12 T cell receptor beta chains were all obtained from the same sample, sequenced in a study of blood T cell repertoires in COVID-19 (TCRdb year 2020). Library preparation employed the immunoSEQ multiplex PCR assay. In its TCRdb copy, this immuneACCESS table keeps in-frame sequences only and misses some clones. Where compared with another copy, unresolved V genes explain less than half of these, and the others have no known cause. The sample table holds approximately 140,000 clones, of which 84% were seen once. 2% to 2.5% of the sample rests with the top ten. Sequencing was done on a sample of PBMCs or T cells enriched from blood (not recorded which). Source of these receptors: a man in his forties with acute COVID-19.

The V gene is TRBV27, the J gene TRBJ2-1, with a possible D match to TRBD2 (6 bases). Germline V CDR1 and CDR2: MNHEY, SMNVEV (reference sequence). Trimming pared 6 bases from V and 7 bases from J, leaving 10 bases between. This CDR3 contains 12 residues. The CDR3 region is CASRIGGNEQFF. The CDR3 DNA reads as TGTGCCAGCAGGATCGGGGGTAATGAGCAGTTCTTC.

This chain links TRBV28 with TRBJ1-5; D call uncertain. Germline V gene data show CDR1 as MDHEN and CDR2 as SYDVKM. The CDR3 is 15 residues long. V was pared by 5 bases and J by 2 bases, with 13 bases between. As DNA, the CDR3 is TGTGCCAGCAGTGGCGGGGATGTCGGCAATCAGCCCCAGCATTTT. Protein product: CASSGGDVGNQPQHF.

V usage is TRBV30 and J usage is TRBJ2-7; 11 nucleotides match TRBD2. Germline trimming cut 4 bases from V and 2 bases from J; bases unmatched to any gene: 4. Germline V CDR1 and CDR2: GTSNPN, SVGIG (reference sequence). The CDR3 length is 14 residues. The CDR3 sequence: CAWIIAGGPYEQYF. CDR3 DNA: TGTGCCTGGATTATAGCGGGGGGGCCCTACGAGCAGTACTTC.

This chain uses TRBV3-1 (or the pseudogene TRBV3-2) with TRBJ2-5; TRBD2 agrees at 9 bases. This CDR3 contains 16 residues. CDR1 and CDR2 from the germline V gene are LGHDT and YNNKEL (reference sequence). The V gene end was trimmed by 2 bases and the J gene end by 2 bases; junction bases not matched to a gene: 6. CDR3 amino acids: CASSQRLAGEQETQYF. The CDR3 DNA is TGTGCCAGCAGCCAAAGATTAGCGGGGGAGCAAGAGACCCAGTACTTC.

The gene calls are TRBV9 and TRBJ1-1; 9 bases are a match to TRBD1. With V trimmed by 4 bases and J by 10 bases, 5 bases remained unmatched. The CDR3 extends over 12 amino acids. Per germline, CDR1 SGDLS and CDR2 YYNGEE. CDR3 loop: CASSSGQGRAFF. As DNA, the CDR3 is TGTGCCAGCAGCTCCGGACAGGGGAGAGCTTTCTTT.

The V call is TRBV19, the J call TRBJ2-6; D call uncertain. CDR3 size: 13 residues. V lost 6 bases and J lost 0, with 3 bases in between. CDR1 is LNHDA and CDR2 is SQIVND in the germline V gene (reference sequence). The CDR3 sequence: CASRLSGANVLTF. CDR3 in DNA: TGTGCCAGTAGACTCTCTGGGGCCAACGTCCTGACTTTC.

The gene calls are TRBV10-3 and TRBJ1-5; 9 bases match TRBD1. V lost 6 bases and J lost 3; bases outside the gene matches: 6. The CDR3 extends over 15 amino acids. The germline V gene encodes CDR1 ENHRY and CDR2 SYGVKD. For the CDR3, the DNA is TGTGCCATCAGCGGGACAGGGCTTTCCAATCAGCCCCAGCATTTT. This sequence encodes CAISGTGLSNQPQHF.

The rearrangement uses TRBV5-1 and TRBJ1-1; possible D gene TRBD1, 6 bases. The germline gives CDR1 SGHRS, CDR2 YFSETQ. V was pared by 3 bases and J by 1 base, with 7 bases between. This CDR3 has 13 amino acids. The CDR3 is CASSWGQNTEAFF. Written as DNA, the CDR3 is TGCGCCAGCAGCTGGGGACAGAACACTGAAGCTTTCTTT.

The chain uses TRBV5-1 and TRBJ2-5; 10 nucleotides line up with TRBD1. In germline, CDR1 is SGHRS, CDR2 YFSETQ. The CDR3 is made up of 14 amino acids. J lost 5 bases, V lost 4 bases, and 5 bases had no gene match. The CDR3 is CASSAGQGQETQYF. Here the CDR3 DNA reads TGCGCCAGCAGCGCGGGACAGGGGCAGGAGACCCAGTACTTC.

J is TRBJ1-5 and V is TRBV27, with no clear D. The CDR3 contains 15 residues. Germline V gene sequence: CDR1 MNHEY, CDR2 SMNVEV (reference sequence). V was clipped by 8 bases and J by 1 base, with 15 bases between them. The CDR3 bases are TGTGCCAGCTGCTTGACGGGTGTGAGCAATCAGCCCCAGCATTTT. This gives the protein CASCLTGVSNQPQHF.

The CDR3 here is CASSSQTPGQGVVGELFF. In nucleotides, the CDR3 is TGTGCCAGCAGCTCTCAAACACCAGGACAGGGGGTTGTCGGGGAGCTGTTTTTT. The V gene is TRBV7-2, the J gene TRBJ2-2; 10 nucleotides match TRBD1. V was clipped by 4 bases and J by 7 bases; unmatched bases: 15. The CDR3 spans 18 residues. Per the germline V gene, CDR1 is SGHTA and CDR2 is FQGNSA.

This clone was seen just once. The chain links TRBV5-1 to TRBJ2-5, with D possibly TRBD2 on 6 matching bases. This CDR3 comprises 15 residues. The germline gives CDR1 SGHRS, CDR2 YFSETQ. Trimming cost V 2 bases and J 4 bases, with 15 bases left between them. The CDR3 sequence: CASSFDGHGGETQYF. The CDR3 DNA sequence: TGCGCCAGCAGCTTTGACGGTCACGGGGGAGAGACCCAGTACTTC.